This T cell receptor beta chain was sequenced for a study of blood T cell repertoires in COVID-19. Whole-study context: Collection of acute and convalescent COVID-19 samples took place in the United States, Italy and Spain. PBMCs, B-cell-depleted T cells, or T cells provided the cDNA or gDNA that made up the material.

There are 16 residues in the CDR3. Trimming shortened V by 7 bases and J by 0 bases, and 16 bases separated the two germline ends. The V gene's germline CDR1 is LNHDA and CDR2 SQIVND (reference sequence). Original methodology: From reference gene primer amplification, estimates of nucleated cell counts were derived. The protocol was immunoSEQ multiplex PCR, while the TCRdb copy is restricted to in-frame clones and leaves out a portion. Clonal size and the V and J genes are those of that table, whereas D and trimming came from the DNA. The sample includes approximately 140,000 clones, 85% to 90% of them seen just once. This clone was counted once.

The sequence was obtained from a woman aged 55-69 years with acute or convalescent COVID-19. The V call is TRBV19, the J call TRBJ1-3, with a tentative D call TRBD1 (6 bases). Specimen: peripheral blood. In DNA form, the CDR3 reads TGTGCCAGTACCTCCGGGACAAAAACCTCTGGAAACACCATATATTTT. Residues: CASTSGTKTSGNTIYF.